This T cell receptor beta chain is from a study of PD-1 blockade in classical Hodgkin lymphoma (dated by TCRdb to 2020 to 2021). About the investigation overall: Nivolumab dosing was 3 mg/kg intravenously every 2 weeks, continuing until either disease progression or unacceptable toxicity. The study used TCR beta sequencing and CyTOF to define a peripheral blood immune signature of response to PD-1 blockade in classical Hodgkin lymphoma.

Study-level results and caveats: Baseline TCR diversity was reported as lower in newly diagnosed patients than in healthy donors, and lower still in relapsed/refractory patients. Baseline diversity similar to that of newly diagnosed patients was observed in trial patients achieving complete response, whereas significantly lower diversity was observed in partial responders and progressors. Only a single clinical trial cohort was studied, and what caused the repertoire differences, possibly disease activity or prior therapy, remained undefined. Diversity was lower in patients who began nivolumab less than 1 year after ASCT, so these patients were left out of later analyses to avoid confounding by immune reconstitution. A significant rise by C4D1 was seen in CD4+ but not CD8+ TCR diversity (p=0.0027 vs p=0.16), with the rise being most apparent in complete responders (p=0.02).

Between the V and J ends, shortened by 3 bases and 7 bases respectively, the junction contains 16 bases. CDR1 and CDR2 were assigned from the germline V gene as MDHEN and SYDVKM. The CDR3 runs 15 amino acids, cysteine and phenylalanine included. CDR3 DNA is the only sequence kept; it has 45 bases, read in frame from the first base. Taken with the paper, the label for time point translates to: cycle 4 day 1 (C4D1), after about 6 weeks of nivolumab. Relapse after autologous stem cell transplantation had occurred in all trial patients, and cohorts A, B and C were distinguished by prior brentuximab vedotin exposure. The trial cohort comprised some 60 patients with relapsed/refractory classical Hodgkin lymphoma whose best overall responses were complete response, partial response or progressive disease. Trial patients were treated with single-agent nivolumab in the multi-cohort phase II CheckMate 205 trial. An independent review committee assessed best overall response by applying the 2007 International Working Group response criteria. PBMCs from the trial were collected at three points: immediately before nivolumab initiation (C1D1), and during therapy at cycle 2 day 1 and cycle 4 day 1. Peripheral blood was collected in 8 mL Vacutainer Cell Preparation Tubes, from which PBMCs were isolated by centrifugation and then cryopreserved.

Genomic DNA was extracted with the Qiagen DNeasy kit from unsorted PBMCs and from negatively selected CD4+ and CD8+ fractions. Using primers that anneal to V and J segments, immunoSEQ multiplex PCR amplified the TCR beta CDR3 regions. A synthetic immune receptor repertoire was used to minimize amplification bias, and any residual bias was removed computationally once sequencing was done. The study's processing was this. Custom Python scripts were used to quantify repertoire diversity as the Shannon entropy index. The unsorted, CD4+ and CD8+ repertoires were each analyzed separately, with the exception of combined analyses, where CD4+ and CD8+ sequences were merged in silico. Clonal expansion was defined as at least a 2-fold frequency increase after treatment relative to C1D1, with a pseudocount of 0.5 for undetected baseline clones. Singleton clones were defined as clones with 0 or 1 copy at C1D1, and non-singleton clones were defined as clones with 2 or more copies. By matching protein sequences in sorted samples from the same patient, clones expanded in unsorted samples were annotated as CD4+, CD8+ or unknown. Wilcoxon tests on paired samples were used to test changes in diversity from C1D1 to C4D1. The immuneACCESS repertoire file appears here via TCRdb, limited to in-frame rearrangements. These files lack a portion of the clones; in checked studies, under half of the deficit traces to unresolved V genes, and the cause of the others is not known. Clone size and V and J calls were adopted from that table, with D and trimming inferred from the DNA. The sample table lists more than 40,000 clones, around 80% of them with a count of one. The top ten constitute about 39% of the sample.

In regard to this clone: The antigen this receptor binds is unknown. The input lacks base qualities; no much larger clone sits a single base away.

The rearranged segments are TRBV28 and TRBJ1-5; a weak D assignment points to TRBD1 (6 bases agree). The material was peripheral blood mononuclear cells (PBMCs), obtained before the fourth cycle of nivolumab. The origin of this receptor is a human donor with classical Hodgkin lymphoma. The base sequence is TGTGCCAGCAGTTTCTTACAGGGACCTCGCCAGCCCCAGCATTTT. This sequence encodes CASSFLQGPRQPQHF.